This T cell receptor beta chain came from a study of T cells in tuberculosis. The wider study: In South Africa, adults with active tuberculosis were compared with IGRA-negative and latently infected IGRA-positive adolescents.

Overall study results and limits: Smaller alpha distances in active tuberculosis partly reflected shorter CDR3-alpha lengths. Cases with active tuberculosis were adults, while controls were adolescents.

Latent tuberculosis screening used tuberculin skin test and IGRA at entry. With respect to this clone: The antigen remains unidentified.

Data came from immunoSEQ multiplex PCR; TCRdb stores just in-frame clones and leaves some out. The table lists around 30,000 clones, 90% of them singletons. This CDR3 comprises 14 residues. CDR1 is SGDLS and CDR2 is YYNGEE in the germline V gene. V lost 3 bases, J lost 10 bases, and 14 bases lay in between. J is TRBJ1-6 and V is TRBV9; D is possibly TRBD1 (5 bases). The sequencing input was PBMCs. This TCR came from a donor between 10 and 35 years old with latent tuberculosis or without tuberculosis infection. In DNA form, the CDR3 reads TGTGCCAGCAGCGCCGGGACTTCGGGATCACCCCTCCACTTT. Encoded protein: CASSAGTSGSPLHF.